These 26 T cell receptor beta chains came from one sample sequenced in a study of shared clonotypes between healthy human individuals. Generated by immunoSEQ multiplex PCR, the TCRdb table keeps only in-frame clones and is missing some. This sample has about 650,000 clones, with around 95% found just once. Naive CD8 populations comprised CD45RO-negative cells positively selected for CCR7, excluding terminally differentiated effector memory CD45RA+ cells. Sequencing was carried out using naive CD8+ T cells sorted from blood. The source of these receptors is a woman aged 25 to 39 in good health.

The chain couples TRBV7-6 to TRBJ2-7, with D perhaps TRBD2 (5 bases). The V gene's germline CDR1 is SGHVS and CDR2 FNYEAQ. V gave up 5 bases and J gave up 6 bases, with 14 bases separating them. CDR3 length: 13 amino acids. The CDR3, as DNA: TGTGCCAGCAGCCAGAGGGTAGAACGCGAGCAGTACTTC. Residues: CASSQRVEREQYF.

V is TRBV28 and J is TRBJ1-5; D not resolved. The ends were cut back, 3 bases at V and 0 bases at J, with 15 bases in the middle. Germline-derived CDR1 and CDR2 are MDHEN and SYDVKM. The CDR3 runs to 17 residues. CDR3 nucleotides: TGTGCCAGCAGTTTGCGGTCTCTTCTCGATAGCAATCAGCCCCAGCATTTT. Protein product: CASSLRSLLDSNQPQHF.

The chain is built from TRBV27 and TRBJ1-1; D unclear. Germline V CDR1 and CDR2: MNHEY, SMNVEV (reference sequence). This CDR3 region has 13 residues. The germline V and J ends were trimmed by 7 bases and 3 bases, with 12 bases remaining between them. Here the CDR3 DNA reads TGTGCCAGCATGTCGAGGTGGGACACTGAAGCTTTCTTT. This sequence encodes CASMSRWDTEAFF.

Concerning this clone itself: The identical CDR3 is also encoded by other nucleotide sequences in the sample. The rearrangement uses TRBV11-2 and TRBJ2-3, with D possibly being TRBD2 (6 bases). The CDR3 totals 15 residues. Germline-derived CDR1 and CDR2 are SGHAT and FQNNGV. V was shortened by 0 bases and J by 0 bases, with 7 bases between the two germline ends. The CDR3 DNA follows: TGTGCCAGCAGCTTAGATCGGGGGAGCACAGATACGCAGTATTTT. Its translation: CASSLDRGSTDTQYF.

This clone was detected only a few times. J is TRBJ1-1 and V is TRBV6-6; no definite D call. The V end lost 0 bases, the J end lost 8 bases, and 10 bases lay between the germline ends. Germline loops: CDR1 MNHNY, CDR2 SVGAGI (reference sequence). This CDR3 region has 13 residues. The CDR3 DNA is TGTGCCAGCAGTTACTCGTACATTGAGGAAGCTTTCTTT. Translation gives CASSYSYIEEAFF.

The chain links TRBV29-1 to TRBJ2-3; TRBD2 agrees at 7 bases. The CDR3 runs to 14 residues. Trimming removed 4 bases from V and 5 bases from J; junction bases left unmatched: 9. Germline CDR1 reads SQVTM; CDR2 reads ANQGSEA. The CDR3 bases are TGCAGCGTTGTGGGAGGAGCGGGAATAGATACGCAGTATTTT. As protein: CSVVGGAGIDTQYF.

This chain links TRBV7-2 with TRBJ2-1, with no clear D. The CDR3 totals 12 residues. Trimming took 8 bases from V and 6 from J, leaving 11 bases between them. Germline lookup yields CDR1 SGHTA and CDR2 FQGNSA. The CDR3 nucleotides are TGTGCCAGCGACCAGGCACTCAATGAGCAGTTCTTC. Encoded protein: CASDQALNEQFF.

The chain recombines TRBV10-1 with TRBJ2-1; D is possibly TRBD1 (6 bases). V lost 7 bases to trimming and J lost 1 base, with 17 bases between them. The CDR3 is 16 residues long. Per germline, CDR1 WNHNN and CDR2 SYGVQD (reference sequence). The CDR3 nucleotides are TGCGCCAGCACCGGGAACAGGGCCGAGTCCTACAATGAGCAGTTCTTC. Translated: CASTGNRAESYNEQFF.

V is TRBV7-6 and J is TRBJ2-1; 10 nucleotides align to TRBD1. Trimming removed 3 bases from V and 9 bases from J; junction bases left unmatched: 8. The CDR3 totals 15 residues. The germline V gene has CDR1 SGHVS and CDR2 FNYEAQ. The CDR3 loop is CASSFKGTGDREQFF. For the CDR3, the DNA is TGTGCCAGCAGCTTTAAGGGGACAGGGGATCGTGAGCAGTTCTTC.

The chain uses TRBV20-1 and TRBJ1-2; the D is unclear. The V end lost 0 bases, the J end lost 7 bases, and 6 bases lay between the germline ends. This CDR3 is 11 amino acids long. Germline V gives CDR1 DFQATT, CDR2 SNEGSKA (reference sequence). This CDR3 is CSARDGFGYTF. The CDR3 coding sequence is TGCAGTGCTAGAGATGGTTTTGGCTACACCTTC.

This chain uses TRBV10-3 with TRBJ2-7, with 7 bases fitting TRBD2. CDR1 is ENHRY, CDR2 SYGVKD, per germline. This CDR3 is 13 amino acids long. Trimming removed 3 bases from V and 6 bases from J; junction bases left unmatched: 5. The CDR3 here is CAISEPRESEQYF. In DNA, the CDR3 is TGTGCCATCAGTGAACCGCGGGAGAGCGAGCAGTACTTC.

Here the CDR3 DNA reads TGTGCCAGCAGCTCCGAAGAGGACAGGGGAGGTTTAGGGGAAAAACTGTTTTTT. The encoded protein is CASSSEEDRGGLGEKLFF. The chain has TRBV7-6 and TRBJ1-4, with 9 bases matching TRBD1. Germline CDR1 is SGHVS and CDR2 is FNYEAQ. Trimming took 4 bases from V and 8 from J; bases not matched to a gene: 17. This CDR3 comprises 18 residues.

This sequence joins TRBV29-1 and TRBJ2-7, with D unresolved. Germline V gene sequence: CDR1 SQVTM, CDR2 ANQGSEA. V gave up 4 bases and J gave up 0 bases, with 10 bases separating them. This CDR3 region has 13 residues. The CDR3 bases are TGCAGCGTTGTAGGCGGCGACTCCTACGAGCAGTACTTC. Translated: CSVVGGDSYEQYF.

The gene calls are TRBV9 and TRBJ2-1; D possibly corresponds to TRBD2 (5 bases). Germline CDR1 and CDR2: SGDLS and YYNGEE. Deletions cut 6 bases from V and 3 bases from J, with 10 bases between. The CDR3 is 13 residues long. CDR3 amino acids: CASTGGGYNEQFF. CDR3 nucleotide sequence: TGTGCCAGCACAGGCGGAGGCTACAATGAGCAGTTCTTC.

This chain joins TRBV9 and TRBJ2-2, with D unresolved. This CDR3 comprises 16 residues. Germline assignment: CDR1 SGDLS and CDR2 YYNGEE. V shed 4 bases and J shed 7 bases, with 20 bases lying between them. CDR3 sequence (DNA): TGTGCCAGCAGCTCCCCGGACCAGATGGGTGACGGGGAGCTGTTTTTT. This encodes CASSSPDQMGDGELFF.

The count of this clone is one. This chain uses TRBV7-9 with TRBJ2-7, with D uncertain. Germline lookup yields CDR1 SEHNR and CDR2 FQNEAQ (reference sequence). Trimming took off 3 bases at V and 3 bases at J, with 9 bases between the two ends. The CDR3 has 13 amino acids. DNA of the CDR3: TGTGCCAGCAGCTTTTCCGCATTCTACGAGCAGTACTTC. Its protein is CASSFSAFYEQYF.

The chain joins TRBV2 to TRBJ1-1, with no clear D. CDR3 length equals 13 residues. Germline CDR1 is SNHLY and CDR2 is FYNNEI. Trimming pared 6 bases from V and 8 bases from J, leaving 16 bases between. The CDR3 DNA follows: TGTGCCAGCAGGTCATCTACTCGCAGAGAAGCTTTCTTT. Protein sequence: CASRSSTRREAFF.

The V call is TRBV27, the J call TRBJ2-7; D not certain. The CDR3 is 14 residues long. Looked up from germline, CDR1 is MNHEY and CDR2 is SMNVEV (reference sequence). The ends were cut back, 5 bases at V and 2 bases at J, with 13 bases in the middle. The CDR3 DNA reads as TGTGCCAGCAGTGAAGGGTCCGCCGCCTACGAGCAGTACTTC. Translated, it gives CASSEGSAAYEQYF.

This clone has just one count. J is TRBJ1-5 and V is TRBV19; 8 nucleotides agree with TRBD1. Germline loops: CDR1 LNHDA, CDR2 SQIVND (reference sequence). The CDR3 loop spans 16 amino acids. The V segment lost 6 bases and the J segment 6 bases; nucleotides outside the gene matches: 13. CDR3 protein: CASSQFPGQDSQPQHF. The CDR3 coding sequence is TGTGCCAGTAGCCAATTTCCGGGACAGGATAGTCAGCCCCAGCATTTT.

The V and J genes are TRBV5-6 and TRBJ2-3, with D possibly matching TRBD2 (7 bases). Germline V gene sequence: CDR1 SGHDT, CDR2 YYEEEE. Trimming removed 2 bases from V and 4 bases from J, with 14 bases in between. This CDR3 contains 15 residues. In nucleotides, the CDR3 is TGTGCCAGCAGCTTAGGGGGAGGGCCTTCAGATACGCAGTATTTT. Protein: CASSLGGGPSDTQYF.

The chain recombines TRBV7-9 with TRBJ2-7; D gene uncertain. CDR1 and CDR2 from the germline V gene are SEHNR and FQNEAQ (reference sequence). V was pared by 5 bases and J by 2 bases, with 7 bases between. The CDR3 covers 12 residues. The CDR3 loop reads CASSPLPYEQYF. CDR3 nucleotide sequence: TGTGCCAGCAGCCCCCTCCCCTACGAGCAGTACTTC.

The chain carries TRBV7-6 and TRBJ2-5; D remains unclear. The CDR3 consists of 13 residues. The V gene's germline CDR1 is SGHVS and CDR2 FNYEAQ. V lost 1 base and J lost 5, with 8 bases in between. The CDR3 protein is CASSLVSTETQYF. The CDR3 DNA reads as TGTGCCAGCAGCTTAGTATCCACGGAGACCCAGTACTTC.

The gene calls are TRBV6-5 and TRBJ2-7; D not certain. V lost 2 bases, J lost 2 bases, and 10 bases lay in between. Looked up from germline, CDR1 is MNHEY and CDR2 is SVGAGI. The CDR3 runs 14 residues. The CDR3 loop is CASSYRSGTYEQYF. The CDR3 bases are TGTGCCAGCAGTTACAGGTCAGGAACCTACGAGCAGTACTTC.

The chain couples TRBV6-5 to TRBJ2-5, with 11 bases lining up with TRBD2. The CDR3 runs 15 residues. The J segment lost 3 bases and the V segment lost 2 bases, leaving 2 bases of the junction unmatched. Germline CDR1 reads MNHEY; CDR2 reads SVGAGI. The CDR3 here is CASSYETSGKETQYF. In DNA, the CDR3 is TGTGCCAGCAGTTACGAGACTAGCGGGAAAGAGACCCAGTACTTC.

The chain couples TRBV7-9 to TRBJ2-7, with TRBD1 matching over 11 bases. CDR1 and CDR2 from the germline V gene are SEHNR and FQNEAQ (reference sequence). V gave up 10 bases and J gave up 4 bases; unmatched junction bases: 6. The CDR3 length is 13 residues. In DNA form, the CDR3 reads TGTGCCACGGCCGGGACAGGGGGTTACGAGCAGTACTTC. Translating gives CATAGTGGYEQYF. Complete variable domain (other parts from reference TRBV7-9 and TRBJ2-7): DTGVSQNPRHKITKRGQNVTFRCDPISEHNRLYWYRQTLGQGPEFLTYFQNEAQLEKSRLLSDRFSAERPKGSFSTLEIQRTEQGDSAMYLCATAGTGGYEQYFGPGTRLTVT.

The chain uses TRBV4-1 and TRBJ1-2; D is unclear. The CDR3 is made up of 11 amino acids. The V gene's germline CDR1 is MGHRA and CDR2 YSYEKL. The V end was cut by 4 bases, the J end by 8 bases, with 8 bases between. CDR3 region: CASSLAGGYTF. CDR3 in DNA: TGCGCCAGCAGCCTGGCGGGAGGCTACACCTTC.